This T cell receptor (beta chain) was identified during a study of cytomegalovirus exposure and HLA in healthy donors. Whole-study context: There were roughly 80 million unique TCRs (from HLA-typed donors) in an early data release. Overall study results and limits: Reports state that TCR beta sequences accurately predicted most subjects' HLA-A and HLA-B alleles.

The donors (healthy individuals) were bone marrow donors. This clone was seen more than once but under ten times. The antigen is unknown. The CDR3 has 14 amino acids. Germline CDR1 is SGDLS and CDR2 is YYNGEE. Trimming removed 4 bases from V and 7 bases from J, with 14 bases in between. Amplification used 60 Vbeta primers and 13 Jbeta primers. Profiling relied on immunoSEQ multiplex PCR, and the TCRdb table lists in-frame clones only, not all of them. Counted here are approximately 190,000 clones, about 85% occurring once; the ten biggest clones make up less than 4.5%. What was sequenced was PBMCs. This TCR came from a man between 50 and 59 years old in good health and CMV-seronegative. The V call is TRBV9, the J call TRBJ1-4; possibly TRBD1 for D (5 bases). The CDR3 sequence is CASSLGEEGEKLFF. As DNA, the CDR3 is TGTGCCAGCAGCTTAGGGGAGGAAGGTGAAAAACTGTTTTTT. The full variable domain, its missing parts supplied by reference TRBV9 and TRBJ1-4, is DSGVTQTPKHLITATGQRVTLRCSPRSGDLSVYWYQQSLDQGLQFLIQYYNGEERAKGNILERFSAQQFPDLHSELNLSSLELGDSALYFCASSLGEEGEKLFFGSGTQLSVL.